This T cell receptor (beta chain) was obtained from a study of blood T cell repertoires in COVID-19. Across the whole study: Sites across the United States, Italy and Spain contributed samples from acute and convalescent COVID-19.

Data came from immunoSEQ multiplex PCR; TCRdb stores just in-frame clones and leaves some out. The sample lists about 160,000 clones; roughly 90% were seen once. The sequenced sample consisted of peripheral blood. This receptor was taken from a man aged 60 to 69 with active or convalescent COVID-19.

The CDR3 spells CASSESRYTGELFF. As DNA, the CDR3 is TGTGCCAGCAGTGAATCCAGATACACCGGGGAGCTGTTTTTT. The J gene is TRBJ2-2, the V gene TRBV25-1; no reliable D call. CDR1 and CDR2 from the germline V gene are MGHDK and SYGVNS. This CDR3 spans 14 amino acids. The V end lost 1 base, the J end lost 3 bases, and 6 bases lay between the germline ends.